What follows are 27 T cell receptor beta chains derived from one specimen sequenced in a study of shared clonotypes between healthy human individuals. Positive CCR7 selection of CD45RO-negative cells yielded the naive CD8 cells, and terminally differentiated effector memory CD45RA+ cells were excluded. Profiling relied on immunoSEQ multiplex PCR, and the TCRdb table lists in-frame clones only, not all of them. Among more than 600,000 clones listed, roughly 94% were seen once. Specimen: naive CD8+ T cells sorted from blood. The receptors come from a man aged 25 to 45 in good health.

The rearrangement links TRBV5-6 to TRBJ1-1; the D is unclear. Germline CDR1 and CDR2: SGHDT and YYEEEE. This CDR3 has 13 amino acids. V dropped 0 bases and J dropped 8 bases, with 11 bases sitting between them. The DNA of the CDR3 is TGTGCCAGCAGCTTGGCGGCAGGTTTAGAAGCTTTCTTT. Amino acid sequence: CASSLAAGLEAFF.

This clone was seen more than once but under ten times. The chain employs TRBV28 and TRBJ2-7, with 13 nucleotides matching TRBD2. Germline loops: CDR1 MDHEN, CDR2 SYDVKM. CDR3 length equals 16 residues. V shed 2 bases and J 0 bases; nucleotides not matched to a gene: 1. The chain's CDR3 is CASSLTSGRASYEQYF. The CDR3 DNA is TGTGCCAGCAGTTTAACTAGCGGGAGGGCCTCCTACGAGCAGTACTTC.

The V gene is TRBV7-9, the J gene TRBJ2-1; TRBD1 agrees at 7 bases. This CDR3 comprises 14 residues. Trimming took 8 bases from V and 5 from J; bases not matched to a gene: 9. Germline lookup yields CDR1 SEHNR and CDR2 FQNEAQ (reference sequence). In DNA form, the CDR3 reads TGTGCCAGCGAGGGGGACAGCCCCAACAATGAGCAGTTCTTC. Its translation is CASEGDSPNNEQFF.

CDR3 sequence reads: CASSPGEDTQYF. The CDR3 nucleotides are TGTGCCAGCAGTCCAGGGGAGGATACGCAGTATTTT. This chain links TRBV27 with TRBJ2-3; weak D call: TRBD1 (6 bases). Trimming stripped 5 bases from V and 6 bases from J, with 9 bases between. Germline CDR1 is MNHEY and CDR2 is SMNVEV (reference sequence). CDR3 length: 12 residues.

The CDR3 sequence: CASSESGQGNYGYTF. Written as DNA, the CDR3 is TGTGCCAGCAGTGAATCGGGACAGGGTAACTATGGCTACACCTTC. The V call is TRBV25-1, the J call TRBJ1-2; 9 bases are shared with TRBD1. This CDR3 spans 15 amino acids. Looked up from germline, CDR1 is MGHDK and CDR2 is SYGVNS. The J segment lost 1 base and the V segment lost 1 base, leaving 1 base of the junction unmatched.

This clone has a handful of counts. The chain carries TRBV10-1 and TRBJ2-2; 10 nucleotides agree with TRBD1. This CDR3 is 16 amino acids long. V trimming: 5 bases; J trimming: 5 bases; junction bases outside the gene matches: 8. Germline V gives CDR1 WNHNN, CDR2 SYGVQD (reference sequence). The chain's CDR3 is CASSKTGTGATGELFF. CDR3 coding DNA: TGCGCCAGCAGTAAAACCGGGACAGGGGCAACCGGGGAGCTGTTTTTT.

The chain recombines TRBV29-1 with TRBJ2-3, with D possibly being TRBD1 (5 bases). The CDR3 has 14 amino acids. Germline values: CDR1 SQVTM, CDR2 ANQGSEA. Trimming cost V 6 bases and J 4 bases, with 17 bases left between them. CDR3 coding DNA: TGCAGCGTGGCATCTCCCAAGGGGCCAGATACGCAGTATTTT. Its protein is CSVASPKGPDTQYF.

The J gene is TRBJ2-3, the V gene TRBV9; no definite D call. V was trimmed by 5 bases and J by 3 bases, leaving 10 bases between them. This CDR3 is 13 amino acids long. Germline V CDR1 and CDR2: SGDLS, YYNGEE. CDR3 in DNA: TGTGCCAGCAGGGGTGGACCTACAGATACGCAGTATTTT. Protein sequence: CASRGGPTDTQYF.

As for this clone: Compared with germline, one end of the junction differs, possibly owing to a read error. This chain connects TRBV7-7 to TRBJ2-3, with TRBD1 identical over 8 bases. In germline, CDR1 is SSHAT, CDR2 FNYEAQ (reference sequence). The length of the CDR3 is 16 residues. The CDR3 reads CASSSLDRGMTDTQYF. The CDR3 region has the DNA TGTGCTAGCAGCTCCCTCGACAGGGGTATGACAGATACGCAGTATTTT. Looking up the rest from reference TRBV7-7 and TRBJ2-3 gives the full variable domain: GAGVSQSPRYKVTKRGQDVTLRCDPISSHATLYWYQQALGQGPEFLTYFNYEAQPDKSGLPSDRFSAERPEGSISTLTIQRTEQRDSAMYRCASSSLDRGMTDTQYFGPGTRLTVL.

The rearrangement links TRBV2 to TRBJ2-1; no clear D gene. Looked up from germline, CDR1 is SNHLY and CDR2 is FYNNEI. V gave up 7 bases and J gave up 1 base, with 8 bases separating them. This CDR3 is built from 13 residues. The CDR3 DNA reads TGTGCCAGCACAAAGGTTTCCTACAATGAGCAGTTCTTC. Its translation is CASTKVSYNEQFF.

This chain connects TRBV5-4 to TRBJ1-4; D is ambiguous. The CDR3 covers 13 residues. V was trimmed by 4 bases and J by 8 bases, leaving 12 bases between them. Germline V gene data show CDR1 as SGHNT and CDR2 as YYREEE (reference sequence). CDR3 sequence reads: CASSHGEEEKLFF. As DNA, the CDR3 is TGTGCCAGCAGCCACGGGGAGGAGGAAAAACTGTTTTTT. The variable domain in full, completed from reference TRBV5-4 and TRBJ1-4, reads ETGVTQSPTHLIKTRGQQVTLRCSSQSGHNTVSWYQQALGQGPQFIFQYYREEENGRGNFPPRFSGLQFPNYSSELNVNALELDDSALYLCASSHGEEEKLFFGSGTQLSVL.

V and J are TRBV28 and TRBJ2-7, with D uncertain. This CDR3 region has 14 residues. The ends were cut back, 6 bases at V and 4 bases at J, with 16 bases in the middle. Germline-derived CDR1 and CDR2 are MDHEN and SYDVKM. The CDR3 DNA reads as TGTGCCAGCAGCCTCCAAAACAGCCCTTACGAGCAGTACTTC. Residues: CASSLQNSPYEQYF.

The V call is TRBV14, the J call TRBJ2-3, with TRBD2 matching 7 bases. The CDR3 loop spans 18 amino acids. Germline CDR1 and CDR2: SGHDN and FVKESK. The V segment lost 4 bases and the J segment 0 bases; nucleotides outside the gene matches: 13. CDR3 residues: CASSPRGTTRTSTDTQYF. Written as DNA, the CDR3 is TGTGCCAGCAGCCCCCGAGGGACTACTCGAACTAGCACAGATACGCAGTATTTT.

The chain links TRBV29-1 to TRBJ2-5, with a weak D call TRBD1 (5 bases). V was shortened by 4 bases and J by 7 bases, with 13 bases between the two germline ends. The CDR3 consists of 12 residues. Germline-derived CDR1 and CDR2 are SQVTM and ANQGSEA. In DNA, the CDR3 is TGCAGCGTTGTTGGGGCGAAGGGGACCCAGTACTTC. This translates into CSVVGAKGTQYF.

The chain carries TRBV13 and TRBJ2-7; unclear D gene. Looked up from germline, CDR1 is PRHDT and CDR2 is FYEKMQ (reference sequence). Trimming pared 3 bases from V and 5 bases from J, leaving 5 bases between. The CDR3 runs 11 residues. This chain's CDR3 is CASSFQDEQYF. The CDR3 bases are TGTGCCAGCAGCTTCCAAGACGAGCAGTACTTC.

V is TRBV7-8 and J is TRBJ2-2, with 11 bases lining up with TRBD2. The ends lost 1 base at V and 6 bases at J; junction bases unmatched: 10. The germline CDR1 and CDR2 sequences are SGHVS and FQNEAQ. CDR3 length: 18 amino acids. The CDR3 reads CASSLEYFSGRGAGELFF. In DNA, the CDR3 is TGTGCCAGCAGCTTAGAATATTTTAGCGGGAGGGGAGCCGGGGAGCTGTTTTTT.

This chain's CDR3 is CASHTRTIGYNEQFF. Here the CDR3 DNA reads TGCGCCAGCCACACGCGGACAATCGGGTACAATGAGCAGTTCTTC. The chain links TRBV5-1 to TRBJ2-1; weak D call: TRBD1 (5 bases). This CDR3 region has 15 residues. Germline CDR1 SGHRS, CDR2 YFSETQ. V shed 7 bases and J shed 4 bases, with 18 bases lying between them. The variable domain in full, completed from reference TRBV5-1 and TRBJ2-1, reads KAGVTQTPRYLIKTRGQQVTLSCSPISGHRSVSWYQQTPGQGLQFLFEYFSETQRNKGNFPGRFSGRQFSNSRSEMNVSTLELGDSALYLCASHTRTIGYNEQFFGPGTRLTVL.

The chain carries TRBV29-1 and TRBJ2-3; the D call may be TRBD1 or TRBD2 (6 bases each). Deletions cut 1 base from V and 5 bases from J, with 13 bases between. CDR1 and CDR2 from the germline V gene are SQVTM and ANQGSEA. The CDR3 spans 14 residues. The CDR3 sequence: CSVEVSGAEDTQYF. CDR3 coding DNA: TGCAGCGTTGAAGTATCGGGGGCTGAAGATACGCAGTATTTT.

This chain joins TRBV27 and TRBJ1-5; 9 positions agree with TRBD1. Germline CDR1 is MNHEY and CDR2 is SMNVEV (reference sequence). J gave up 1 base and V 5 bases, and 6 bases lay outside the gene matches. CDR3 length: 16 residues. The chain's CDR3 is CASSPQGAGSNQPQHF. DNA for the CDR3: TGTGCCAGCAGTCCACAGGGGGCGGGGAGCAATCAGCCCCAGCATTTT.

The chain has TRBV11-2 and TRBJ2-3, with D unresolved. The V and J ends lost 4 bases and 6 bases respectively, with 11 bases between them. Germline loops: CDR1 SGHAT, CDR2 FQNNGV. This CDR3 is built from 13 residues. The CDR3 is CASSSYSWDTQYF. The CDR3 bases are TGTGCCAGCAGCTCATACAGCTGGGATACGCAGTATTTT.

Comments on this clone: One end of the junction does not line up with germline, which may come from a read error. V gene TRBV28 combines with J gene TRBJ1-4; no clear D. Germline assignment: CDR1 MDHEN and CDR2 SYDVKM. CDR3 length: 14 residues. In DNA, the CDR3 is TGTGCCAGCAGCCCTGGCAGTAAGAATGAAAACCTGTTTTTT. Amino acids: CASSPGSKNENLFF.

The genes are TRBV7-9 and TRBJ2-1; D ambiguous. V was trimmed by 4 bases and J by 0 bases, leaving 13 bases between them. This CDR3 has 16 residues. Germline-derived CDR1 and CDR2 are SEHNR and FQNEAQ (reference sequence). The CDR3 DNA is TGTGCCAGCAGCTCCTCCCTCTACAGCTCCTACAATGAGCAGTTCTTC. It translates to CASSSSLYSSYNEQFF.

This rearrangement joins TRBV11-2 to TRBJ2-3, with D unresolved. Trimming took 2 bases from V and 4 from J, leaving 7 bases between them. Germline assignment: CDR1 SGHAT and CDR2 FQNNGV. There are 13 residues in the CDR3. DNA for the CDR3: TGTGCCAGCAGCTTATTCCTAGCAGATACGCAGTATTTT. Amino acid sequence: CASSLFLADTQYF.

The V gene is TRBV11-2, the J gene TRBJ1-1; 8 positions agree with TRBD1. The V segment lost 8 bases and the J segment 1 base; nucleotides outside the gene matches: 9. CDR3 length: 15 amino acids. Germline assignment: CDR1 SGHAT and CDR2 FQNNGV. The CDR3 nucleotides read TGTGCCAGCGGTATTTTTGACAGGGGGAACACTGAAGCTTTCTTT. Its protein product is CASGIFDRGNTEAFF.

This clone appeared a single time. This chain uses TRBV27 with TRBJ2-1; 13 nucleotides agree with TRBD2. From germline, CDR1 is MNHEY and CDR2 SMNVEV (reference sequence). J was trimmed by 7 bases and V by 3 bases; bases with no gene match: 6. This CDR3 contains 16 residues. In nucleotides, the CDR3 is TGTGCCAGCAGTTTCCCCGGACTAGCGGGAGAGAATGAGCAGTTCTTC. Its translation is CASSFPGLAGENEQFF.

The chain is built from TRBV7-6 and TRBJ2-3; 8 bases line up with TRBD2. CDR3 length: 16 residues. Germline-derived CDR1 and CDR2 are SGHVS and FNYEAQ. V lost 1 base to trimming and J lost 2 bases; unmatched junction nucleotides: 5. The CDR3 region has the DNA TGTGCCAGCAGCTTAGTCGCGGGAGGCAACACAGATACGCAGTATTTT. Its translation is CASSLVAGGNTDTQYF.

With respect to this clone: Other nucleotide sequences from this sample produce the same CDR3. The chain uses TRBV6-5 and TRBJ2-7; no firm D call. The CDR3 is 12 amino acids. Germline V CDR1 and CDR2: MNHEY, SVGAGI. V lost 6 bases, J lost 4 bases, and 10 bases lay in between. The DNA of the CDR3 is TGTGCCAGCAGGTCCACTGGTTACGAGCAGTACTTC. As protein: CASRSTGYEQYF.